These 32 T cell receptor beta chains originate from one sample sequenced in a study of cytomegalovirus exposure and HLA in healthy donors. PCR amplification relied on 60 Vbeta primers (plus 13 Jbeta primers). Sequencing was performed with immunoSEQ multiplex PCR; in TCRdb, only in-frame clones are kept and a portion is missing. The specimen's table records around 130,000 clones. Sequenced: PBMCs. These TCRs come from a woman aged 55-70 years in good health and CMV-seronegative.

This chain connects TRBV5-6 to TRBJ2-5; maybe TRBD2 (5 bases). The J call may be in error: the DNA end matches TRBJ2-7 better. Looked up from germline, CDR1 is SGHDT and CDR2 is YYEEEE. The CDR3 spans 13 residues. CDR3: CASSPRGWYEQYF. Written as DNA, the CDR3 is TGTGCCAGCAGCCCCCGCGGGTGGTACGAGCAGTACTTC.

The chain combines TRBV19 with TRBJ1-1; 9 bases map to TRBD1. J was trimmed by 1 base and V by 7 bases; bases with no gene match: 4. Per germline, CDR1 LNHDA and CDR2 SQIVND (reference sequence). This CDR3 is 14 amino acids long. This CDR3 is CASTLQGANTEAFF. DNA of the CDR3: TGTGCCAGTACCTTACAGGGGGCGAACACTGAAGCTTTCTTT.

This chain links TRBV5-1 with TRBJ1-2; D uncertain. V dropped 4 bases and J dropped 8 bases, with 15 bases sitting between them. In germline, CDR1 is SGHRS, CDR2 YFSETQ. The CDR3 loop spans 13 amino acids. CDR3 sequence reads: CASSTGGDLGYTF. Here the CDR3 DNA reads TGCGCCAGCAGCACGGGCGGGGATTTGGGCTACACCTTC.

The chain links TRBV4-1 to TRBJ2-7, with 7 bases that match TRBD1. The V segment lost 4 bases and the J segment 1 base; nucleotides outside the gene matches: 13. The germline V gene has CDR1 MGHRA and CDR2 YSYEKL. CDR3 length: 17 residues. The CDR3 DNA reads TGCGCCAGCAGCCCTCTGCCTCGACAGGGTGGTTCCTACGAGCAGTACTTC. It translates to CASSPLPRQGGSYEQYF.

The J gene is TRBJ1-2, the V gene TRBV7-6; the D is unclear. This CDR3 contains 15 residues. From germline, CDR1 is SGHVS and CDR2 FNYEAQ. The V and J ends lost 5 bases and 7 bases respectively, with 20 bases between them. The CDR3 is CASSPVAGGYSGYTF. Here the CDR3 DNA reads TGTGCCAGCAGCCCCGTGGCGGGCGGGTATAGTGGCTACACCTTC.

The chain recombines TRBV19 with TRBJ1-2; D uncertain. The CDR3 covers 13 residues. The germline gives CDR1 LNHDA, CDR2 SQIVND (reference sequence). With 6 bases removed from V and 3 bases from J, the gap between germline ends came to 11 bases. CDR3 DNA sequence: TGTGCCAGTAGGGCAACGATGGACTATGGCTACACCTTC. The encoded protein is CASRATMDYGYTF.

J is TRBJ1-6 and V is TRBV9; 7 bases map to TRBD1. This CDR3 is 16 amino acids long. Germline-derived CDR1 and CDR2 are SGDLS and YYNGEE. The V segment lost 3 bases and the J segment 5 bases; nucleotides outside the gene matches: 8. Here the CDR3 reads CASSAQTGPNNSPLHF. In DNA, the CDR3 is TGTGCCAGCAGCGCCCAGACAGGGCCAAATAATTCACCCCTCCACTTT.

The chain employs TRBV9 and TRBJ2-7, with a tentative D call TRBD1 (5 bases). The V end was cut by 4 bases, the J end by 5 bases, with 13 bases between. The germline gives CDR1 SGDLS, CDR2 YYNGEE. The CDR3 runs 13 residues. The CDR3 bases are TGTGCCAGCAGCCAGGGTCAGGGTAACGAGCAGTACTTC. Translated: CASSQGQGNEQYF.

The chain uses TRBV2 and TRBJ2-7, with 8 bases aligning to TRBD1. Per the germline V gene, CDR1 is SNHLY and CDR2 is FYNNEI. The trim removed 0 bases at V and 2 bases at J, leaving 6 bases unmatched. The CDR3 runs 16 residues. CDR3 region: CASSEAGQVSAYEQYF. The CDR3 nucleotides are TGTGCCAGCAGTGAAGCGGGACAGGTCTCTGCCTACGAGCAGTACTTC.

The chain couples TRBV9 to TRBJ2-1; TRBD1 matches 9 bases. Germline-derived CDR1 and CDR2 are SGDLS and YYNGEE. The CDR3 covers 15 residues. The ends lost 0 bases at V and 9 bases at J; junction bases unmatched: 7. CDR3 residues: CASSVDGQGRREQFF. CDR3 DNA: TGTGCCAGCAGCGTAGATGGACAGGGGAGGCGTGAGCAGTTCTTC.

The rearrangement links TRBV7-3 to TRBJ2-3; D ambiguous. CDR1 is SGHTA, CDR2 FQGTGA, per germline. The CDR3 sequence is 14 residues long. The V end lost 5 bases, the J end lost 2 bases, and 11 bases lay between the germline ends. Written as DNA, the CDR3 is TGTGCCAGCAGCAAGTTGAGTAACACAGATACGCAGTATTTT. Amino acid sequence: CASSKLSNTDTQYF.

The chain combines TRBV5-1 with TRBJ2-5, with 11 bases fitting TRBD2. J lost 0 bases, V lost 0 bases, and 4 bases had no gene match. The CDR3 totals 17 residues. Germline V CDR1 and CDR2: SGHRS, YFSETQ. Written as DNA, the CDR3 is TGCGCCAGCAGCTTGGGACTAGCGGGGTCGTACCAAGAGACCCAGTACTTC. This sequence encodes CASSLGLAGSYQETQYF. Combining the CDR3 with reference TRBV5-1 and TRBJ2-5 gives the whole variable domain KAGVTQTPRYLIKTRGQQVTLSCSPISGHRSVSWYQQTPGQGLQFLFEYFSETQRNKGNFPGRFSGRQFSNSRSEMNVSTLELGDSALYLCASSLGLAGSYQETQYFGPGTRLLVL.

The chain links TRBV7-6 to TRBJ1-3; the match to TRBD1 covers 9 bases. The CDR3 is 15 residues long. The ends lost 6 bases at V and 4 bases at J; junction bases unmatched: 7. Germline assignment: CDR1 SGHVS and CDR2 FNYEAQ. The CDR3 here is CASRRDRASGNTIYF. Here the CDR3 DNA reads TGTGCCAGCAGAAGGGACAGGGCATCGGGAAACACCATATATTTT.

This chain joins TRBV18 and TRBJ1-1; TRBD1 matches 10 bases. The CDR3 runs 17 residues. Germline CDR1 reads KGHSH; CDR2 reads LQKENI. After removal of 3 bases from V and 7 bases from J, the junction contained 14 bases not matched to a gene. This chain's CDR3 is CASSPLPQTGGPVEAFF. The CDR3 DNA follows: TGTGCCAGCTCACCTCTTCCGCAGACAGGGGGCCCGGTTGAAGCTTTCTTT.

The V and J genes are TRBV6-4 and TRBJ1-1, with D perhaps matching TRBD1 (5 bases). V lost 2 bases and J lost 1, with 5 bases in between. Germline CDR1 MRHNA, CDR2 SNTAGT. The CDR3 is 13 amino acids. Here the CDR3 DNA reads TGTGCCAGCAGTGACGACAGGAACACTGAAGCTTTCTTT. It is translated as CASSDDRNTEAFF.

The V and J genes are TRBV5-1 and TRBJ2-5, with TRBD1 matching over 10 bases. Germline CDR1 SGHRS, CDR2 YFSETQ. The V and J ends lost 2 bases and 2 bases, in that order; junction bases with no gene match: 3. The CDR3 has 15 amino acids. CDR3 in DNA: TGCGCCAGCAGCTTCGGACAGGGGGGGCAAGAGACCCAGTACTTC. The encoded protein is CASSFGQGGQETQYF. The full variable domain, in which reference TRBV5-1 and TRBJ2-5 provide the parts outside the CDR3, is KAGVTQTPRYLIKTRGQQVTLSCSPISGHRSVSWYQQTPGQGLQFLFEYFSETQRNKGNFPGRFSGRQFSNSRSEMNVSTLELGDSALYLCASSFGQGGQETQYFGPGTRLLVL.

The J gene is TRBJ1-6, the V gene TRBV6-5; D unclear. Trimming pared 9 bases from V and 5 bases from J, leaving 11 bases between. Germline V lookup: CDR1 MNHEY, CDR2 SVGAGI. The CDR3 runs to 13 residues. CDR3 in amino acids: CASTERDNSPLHF. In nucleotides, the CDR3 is TGTGCCAGTACGGAGAGGGATAATTCACCCCTCCACTTT.

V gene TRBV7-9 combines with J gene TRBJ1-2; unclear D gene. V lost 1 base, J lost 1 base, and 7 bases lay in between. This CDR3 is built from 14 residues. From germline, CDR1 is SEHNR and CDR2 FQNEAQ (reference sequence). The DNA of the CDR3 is TGTGCCAGCAGCTTAGTCGGGGTTAACTATGGCTACACCTTC. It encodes CASSLVGVNYGYTF.

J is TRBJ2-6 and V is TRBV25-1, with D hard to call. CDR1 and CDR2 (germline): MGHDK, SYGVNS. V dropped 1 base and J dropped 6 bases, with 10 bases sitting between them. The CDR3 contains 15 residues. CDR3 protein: CASSESGRAANVLTF. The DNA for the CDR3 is TGTGCCAGCAGTGAATCAGGTCGTGCGGCCAACGTCCTGACTTTC.

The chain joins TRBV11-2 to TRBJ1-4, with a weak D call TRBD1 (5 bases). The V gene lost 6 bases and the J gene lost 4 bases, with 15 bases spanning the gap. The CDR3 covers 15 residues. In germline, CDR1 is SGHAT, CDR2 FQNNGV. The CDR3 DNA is TGTGCCAGCAGTCTTACGCAGGGAAGTAATGAAAAACTGTTTTTT. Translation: CASSLTQGSNEKLFF. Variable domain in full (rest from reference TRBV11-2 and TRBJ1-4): EAGVAQSPRYKIIEKRQSVAFWCNPISGHATLYWYQQILGQGPKLLIQFQNNGVVDDSQLPKDRFSAERLKGVDSTLKIQPAKLEDSAVYLCASSLTQGSNEKLFFGSGTQLSVL.

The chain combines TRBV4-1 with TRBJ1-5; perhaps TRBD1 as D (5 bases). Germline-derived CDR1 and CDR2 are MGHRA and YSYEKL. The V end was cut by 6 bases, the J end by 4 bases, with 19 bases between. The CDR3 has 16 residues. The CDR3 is CASREVLVGTNQPQHF. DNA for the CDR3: TGCGCCAGCAGAGAGGTTTTGGTAGGGACTAATCAGCCCCAGCATTTT.

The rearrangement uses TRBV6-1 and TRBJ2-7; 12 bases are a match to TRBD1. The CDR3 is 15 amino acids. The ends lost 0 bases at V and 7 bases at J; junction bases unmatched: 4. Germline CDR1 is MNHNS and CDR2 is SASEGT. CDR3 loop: CASSEAGQGAREQYF. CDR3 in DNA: TGTGCCAGCAGTGAAGCGGGACAGGGGGCTCGGGAGCAGTACTTC.

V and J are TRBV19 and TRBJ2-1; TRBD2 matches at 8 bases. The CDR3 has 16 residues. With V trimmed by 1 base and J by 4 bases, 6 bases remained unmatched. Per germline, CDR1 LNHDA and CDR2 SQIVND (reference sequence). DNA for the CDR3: TGTGCCAGTAGTATAGCGCCGGGAGGGAGTTACAATGAGCAGTTCTTC. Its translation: CASSIAPGGSYNEQFF.

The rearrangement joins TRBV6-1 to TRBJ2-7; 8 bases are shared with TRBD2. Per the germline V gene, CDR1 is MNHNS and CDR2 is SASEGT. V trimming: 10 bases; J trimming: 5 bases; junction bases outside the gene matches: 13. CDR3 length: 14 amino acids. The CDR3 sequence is CATSGGPGQHEQYF. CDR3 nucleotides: TGTGCCACCTCGGGGGGGCCAGGCCAGCACGAGCAGTACTTC.

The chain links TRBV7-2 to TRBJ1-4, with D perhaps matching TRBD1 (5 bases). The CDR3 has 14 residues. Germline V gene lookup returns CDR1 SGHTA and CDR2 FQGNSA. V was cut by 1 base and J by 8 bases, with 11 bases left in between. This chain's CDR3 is CASSLGQGREKLFF. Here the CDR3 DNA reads TGTGCCAGCAGCTTAGGCCAGGGTCGAGAAAAACTGTTTTTT.

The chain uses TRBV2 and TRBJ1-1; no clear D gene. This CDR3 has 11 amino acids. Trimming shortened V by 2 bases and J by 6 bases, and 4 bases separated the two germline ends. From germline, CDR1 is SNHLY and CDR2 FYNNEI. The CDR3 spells CASSEFAEAFF. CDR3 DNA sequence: TGTGCCAGCAGTGAATTCGCTGAAGCTTTCTTT.

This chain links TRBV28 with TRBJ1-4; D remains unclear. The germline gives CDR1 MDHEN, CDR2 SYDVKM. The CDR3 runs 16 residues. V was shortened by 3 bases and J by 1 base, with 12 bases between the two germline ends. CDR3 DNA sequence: TGTGCCAGCAGTTTTGCGGCCCCCCAAACTAATGAAAAACTGTTTTTT. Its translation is CASSFAAPQTNEKLFF.

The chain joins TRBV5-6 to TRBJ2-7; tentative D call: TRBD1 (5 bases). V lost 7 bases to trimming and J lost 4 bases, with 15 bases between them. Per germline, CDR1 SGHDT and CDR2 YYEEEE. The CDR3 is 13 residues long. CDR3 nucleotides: TGTGCCAGCCGGATGGCAGGGCTGTACGAGCAGTACTTC. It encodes CASRMAGLYEQYF.

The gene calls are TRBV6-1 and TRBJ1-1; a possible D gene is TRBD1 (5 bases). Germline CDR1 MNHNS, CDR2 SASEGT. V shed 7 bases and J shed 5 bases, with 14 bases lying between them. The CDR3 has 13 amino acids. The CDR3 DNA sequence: TGTGCCAGCATAAGACGGGGGTTGACTGAAGCTTTCTTT. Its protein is CASIRRGLTEAFF.

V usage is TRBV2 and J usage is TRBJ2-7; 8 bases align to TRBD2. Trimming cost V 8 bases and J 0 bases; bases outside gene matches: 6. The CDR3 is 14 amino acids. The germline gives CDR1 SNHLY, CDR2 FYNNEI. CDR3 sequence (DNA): TGTGCCAGCGAATTGAGCGGGGGCTCCTACGAGCAGTACTTC. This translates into CASELSGGSYEQYF. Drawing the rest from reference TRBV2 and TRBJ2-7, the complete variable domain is EPEVTQTPSHQVTQMGQEVILRCVPISNHLYFYWYRQILGQKVEFLVSFYNNEISEKSEIFDDQFSVERPDGSNFTLKIRSTKLEDSAMYFCASELSGGSYEQYFGPGTRLTVT.

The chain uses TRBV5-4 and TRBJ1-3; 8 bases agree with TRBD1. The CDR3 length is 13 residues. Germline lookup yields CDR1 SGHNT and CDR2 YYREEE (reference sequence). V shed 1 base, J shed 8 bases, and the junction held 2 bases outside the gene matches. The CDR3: CASSLSQGDTIYF. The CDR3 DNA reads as TGTGCCAGCAGCTTGTCACAGGGGGACACCATATATTTT.

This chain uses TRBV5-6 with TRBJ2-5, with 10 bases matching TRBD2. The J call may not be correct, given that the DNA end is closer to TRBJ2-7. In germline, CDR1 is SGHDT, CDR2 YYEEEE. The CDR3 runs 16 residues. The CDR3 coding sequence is TGTGCCAGCAGCTTACGAAGCGGGGGGGCTTTCTACGAGCAGTACTTC. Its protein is CASSLRSGGAFYEQYF.